This T cell receptor (beta chain) was sequenced in a study of shared clonotypes between healthy human individuals. The method was immunoSEQ multiplex PCR; TCRdb's version includes in-frame clones alone and lacks a portion of them. The table shows 950,000 to 1,100,000 clones, with roughly 80% occurring only once. Germline CDR1 and CDR2: SNHLY and FYNNEI. The ends were cut back, 6 bases at V and 0 bases at J, with 14 bases in the middle. The CDR3 consists of 16 residues. This clone was observed a handful of times. The source material was memory CD4+ T cells sorted from blood. The subset was: CD45RA-negative fraction. This clonotype originated in a man younger than 35 in good health. The V and J genes are TRBV2 and TRBJ1-4; TRBD1 is a possible D gene (6 bases). CDR3 protein: CASSQDRLATNEKLFF. CDR3 coding DNA: TGTGCCAGCAGCCAGGACAGACTGGCAACTAATGAAAAACTGTTTTTT. The whole variable domain, filled in from reference TRBV2 and TRBJ1-4, reads EPEVTQTPSHQVTQMGQEVILRCVPISNHLYFYWYRQILGQKVEFLVSFYNNEISEKSEIFDDQFSVERPDGSNFTLKIRSTKLEDSAMYFCASSQDRLATNEKLFFGSGTQLSVL.